A single T cell receptor beta chain is shown here with its context. What this receptor recognizes is not known. Base quality data are lacking; no much larger clone is found one base away. This entry is derived from a study of blood T cells in healthy people across ages (dated by TCRdb to 2014 to 2015). For context, the study as a whole: In model experiments, roughly one uniquely barcoded TCR beta cDNA molecule per two T cells was captured by template switching. The study measured age-related changes in TCR beta repertoire diversity using deep sequencing normalized with unique cDNA molecular identifiers. The donors were divided into four age groups: young (average approximately 17 years), middle-aged (about 39), aged (62) and long-lived (around 87). For two donors (one aged 18 to 29 and one aged 80 or older), the study analyzed two additional independent replicas of 1 million unique cDNA reads from the same blood draw.

The CDR3, cysteine through phenylalanine, is 12 amino acids long. The DNA shown is the 36-base CDR3, in frame from base 1. V lost 2 bases and J lost 11 bases; the stretch between them is 13 bases long. CDR1 is given as SGHNT and CDR2 as YYREEE, both from the germline V gene (reference sequence). On the study overall, not on this receptor specifically: The long-lived group showed more naive CD4+ T cells, fewer expanded clones and increased TCR diversity than the aged group, suggesting age selection. There was a strong correlation between observed TCR beta diversity and the percentage of naive T cells measured by flow cytometry. Because the CMV infection status of the donors was unknown, age-related changes in expanded clonotypes may potentially have been confounded. Observed TCR beta diversity per million T cells fell roughly linearly with age, and a significant reduction was already apparent by age roughly 40. Total diversity estimates from one million sequenced T cells were considered lower bounds and underestimates. Conclusive comparison of naive and antigen-experienced compartments was prevented by the profiling of bulk unsorted PBMCs.

Systemically healthy Caucasian individuals from Russia, 39 in total and aged about 6 to 100 years, were included as donors. Each donor gave about 9.2 milliliters of peripheral blood, drawn into EDTA-treated Vacutainer tubes. Ficoll-Paque density-gradient centrifugation was used to isolate PBMCs, with at least 7 million per sample. Total RNA, at least 6 micrograms per sample, was extracted from PBMCs with Trizol reagent. For every donor, flow cytometry on a PBMC aliquot measured the percentage of naive CD45RAhigh/CD27high T cells. Library creation used 5' RACE. TCRdb records Illumina HiSeq 2500 as the sequencer. A second PCR of 7 to 11 cycles was performed with a sample-barcoded 5' primer and a J-beta primer mix. A unique molecular identifier was introduced onto each TCR beta cDNA molecule by a template-switch 5' adaptor carrying 12 random nucleotides. At least 3 million CDR3-containing paired-end reads were obtained from each sample. First-strand cDNA was synthesized from all RNA with the Mint cDNA synthesis kit, primed by a TRBC-specific oligonucleotide. After uracil-DNA glycosylase treatment, a first 18-cycle PCR used universal primers M1SS and BC2_uni_R on all cDNA. The authors' analysis ran thus. For normalization, 1 million high-quality reads, each with a distinct molecular identifier, were randomly selected from each sample. Instead of being binned into consensus sequences, reads that shared molecular identifiers were thrown out. CDR3 identification, clonotype clustering and error correction used MiTCR with a Q25 quality threshold and the strictest error-elimination algorithm. A nonparametric unseen species model with Euler transformation was used to estimate a lower bound on total TCR beta diversity. TCRdb trimmed public reads at Q25 via fastp, called clones via MiXCR and kept in-frame beta chains. Rows matching on CDR3 protein sequence are summarized as one entry with the most common DNA and genes. These V and J calls derive from TCRdb rather than the authors' analysis. The sample table records roughly 1,100,000 distinct CDR3 sequences; under 30% of these occur just once. The biggest ten clones account for 0.75% of the sample.

The same sample was also used in a study of T cells of mothers and their children. That second report states: Nine systemically healthy Caucasian individuals, comprising three mothers and their six children, were included as donors. cDNA synthesis used all of the extracted RNA, with approximately 1.6 ug of RNA in each 15 ul reaction. In the second PCR, sample barcodes and 2-4 random nucleotides were introduced via the M1S primer. Over 8.5 million TCR beta CDR3 reads were obtained for each mother, and millions of reads were obtained for each child. Thymic selection shapes the output of TCR recombination in a similar way in related and unrelated pairs, and inherited differences have a minor effect. Normalized repertoire overlap in related mother-child pairs was always slightly higher than in unrelated mother-child pairs, but the difference was never significant. With a sensitivity of roughly 93 clones per million clonotypes, no persistent microchimeric T cell clones were detected. Deep NGS was used in the study to compare the TCR beta repertoires of mothers and children and to look for features that separate related mother-child pairs from unrelated individuals. On average, the children were approximately 11 +/- 4 years old, while the mothers were approximately 40 +/- 4 years old. After adapter ligation was performed with NEBNext reagents, the libraries were sequenced on an Illumina HiSeq 2000 with 100+100 nt paired-end reads. To avoid cross-contamination, the mother libraries and the child libraries were prepared a month apart and sequenced in separate runs. For each donor, somewhere between about 450,000 and 2,100,000 distinct TCR beta clonotypes were identified. Naive TCR beta clonotypes were estimated from low-frequency clonotypes matched to each donor's FACS-determined naive share, without sorting.

Specimen: blood. The chain joins TRBV5-4 to TRBJ1-1; there is no confident call for the D gene. The clonotype was recovered from a girl aged 2 to 9 in good health. The CDR3 loop reads CASSLGNPPAFF. The nucleotide sequence reads as follows: TGTGCCAGCAGCTTAGGAAACCCCCCGGCTTTCTTT.